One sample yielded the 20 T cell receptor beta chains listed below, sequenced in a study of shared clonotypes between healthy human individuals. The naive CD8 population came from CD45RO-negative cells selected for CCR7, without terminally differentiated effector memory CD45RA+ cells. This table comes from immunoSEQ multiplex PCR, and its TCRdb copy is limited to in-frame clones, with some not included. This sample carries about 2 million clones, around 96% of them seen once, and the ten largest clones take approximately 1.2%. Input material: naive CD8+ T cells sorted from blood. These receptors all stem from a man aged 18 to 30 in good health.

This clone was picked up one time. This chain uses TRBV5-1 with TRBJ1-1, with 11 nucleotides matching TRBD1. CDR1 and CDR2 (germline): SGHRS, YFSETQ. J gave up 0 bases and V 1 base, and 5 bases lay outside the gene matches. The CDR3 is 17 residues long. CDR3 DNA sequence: TGCGCCAGCAGCTTGCTCCCGGGACAGGGGGTGAACACTGAAGCTTTCTTT. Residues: CASSLLPGQGVNTEAFF.

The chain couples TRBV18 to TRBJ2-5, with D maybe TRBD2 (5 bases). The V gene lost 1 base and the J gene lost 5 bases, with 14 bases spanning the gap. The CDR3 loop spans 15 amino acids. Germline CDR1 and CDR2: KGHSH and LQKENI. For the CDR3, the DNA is TGTGCCAGCTCACCACAACCCGGGGTCGGCGAGACCCAGTACTTC. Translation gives CASSPQPGVGETQYF. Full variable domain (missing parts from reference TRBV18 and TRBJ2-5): NAGVMQNPRHLVRRRGQEARLRCSPMKGHSHVYWYRQLPEEGLKFMVYLQKENIIDESGMPKERFSAEFPKEGPSILRIQQVVRGDSAAYFCASSPQPGVGETQYFGPGTRLLVL.

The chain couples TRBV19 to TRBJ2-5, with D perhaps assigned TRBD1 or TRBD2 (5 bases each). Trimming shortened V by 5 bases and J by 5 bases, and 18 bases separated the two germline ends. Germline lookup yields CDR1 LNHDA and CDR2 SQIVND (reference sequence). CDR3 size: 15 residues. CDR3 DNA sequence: TGTGCCAGTAGTCTTCCCGGGACGGTGCCGGAGACCCAGTACTTC. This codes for CASSLPGTVPETQYF. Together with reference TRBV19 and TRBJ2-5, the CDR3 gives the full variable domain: DGGITQSPKYLFRKEGQNVTLSCEQNLNHDAMYWYRQDPGQGLRLIYYSQIVNDFQKGDIAEGYSVSREKKESFPLTVTSAQKNPTAFYLCASSLPGTVPETQYFGPGTRLLVL.

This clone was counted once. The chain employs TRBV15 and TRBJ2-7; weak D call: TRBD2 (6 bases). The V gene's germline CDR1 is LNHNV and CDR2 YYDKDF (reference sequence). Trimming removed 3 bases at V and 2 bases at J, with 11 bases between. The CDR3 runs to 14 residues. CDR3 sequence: CATSSSRGTYEQYF. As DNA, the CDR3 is TGTGCCACCAGCAGCTCCCGCGGGACCTACGAGCAGTACTTC.

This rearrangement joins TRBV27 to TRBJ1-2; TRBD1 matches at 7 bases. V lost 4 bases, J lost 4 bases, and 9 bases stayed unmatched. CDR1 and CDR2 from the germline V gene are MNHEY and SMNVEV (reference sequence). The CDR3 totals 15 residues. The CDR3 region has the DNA TGTGCCAGCAGTTCCCTAGTGAGGGGGCCCTATGGCTACACCTTC. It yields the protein CASSSLVRGPYGYTF.

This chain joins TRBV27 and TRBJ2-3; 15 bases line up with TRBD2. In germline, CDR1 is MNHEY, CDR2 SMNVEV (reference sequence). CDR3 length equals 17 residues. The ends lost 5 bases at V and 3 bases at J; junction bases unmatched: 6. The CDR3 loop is CASSKRTSGGATDTQYF. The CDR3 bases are TGTGCCAGCAGTAAAAGGACTAGCGGGGGGGCGACAGATACGCAGTATTTT.

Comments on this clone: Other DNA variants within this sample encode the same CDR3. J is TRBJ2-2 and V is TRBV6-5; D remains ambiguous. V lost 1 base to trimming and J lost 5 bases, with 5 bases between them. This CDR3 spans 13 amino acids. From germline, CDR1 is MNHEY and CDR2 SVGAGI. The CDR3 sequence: CASSYWGTGELFF. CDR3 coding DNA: TGTGCCAGCAGTTACTGGGGTACCGGGGAGCTGTTTTTT.

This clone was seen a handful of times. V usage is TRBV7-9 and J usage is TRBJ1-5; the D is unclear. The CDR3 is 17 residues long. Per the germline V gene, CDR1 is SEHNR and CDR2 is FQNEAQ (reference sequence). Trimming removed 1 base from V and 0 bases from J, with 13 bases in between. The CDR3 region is CASSLEVTADSNQPQHF. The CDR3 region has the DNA TGTGCCAGCAGCTTAGAGGTGACGGCCGATAGCAATCAGCCCCAGCATTTT.

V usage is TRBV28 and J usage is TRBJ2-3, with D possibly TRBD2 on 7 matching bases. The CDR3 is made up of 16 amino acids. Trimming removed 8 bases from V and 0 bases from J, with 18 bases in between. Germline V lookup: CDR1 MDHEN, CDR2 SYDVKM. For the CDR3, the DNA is TGTGCCAGCTCCACTGTTGCGGGGGCAAGCACAGATACGCAGTATTTT. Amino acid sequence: CASSTVAGASTDTQYF.

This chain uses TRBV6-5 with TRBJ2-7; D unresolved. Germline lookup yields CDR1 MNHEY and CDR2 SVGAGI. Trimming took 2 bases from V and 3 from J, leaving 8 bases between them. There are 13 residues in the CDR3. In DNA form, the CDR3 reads TGTGCCAGCAGTTACAATCAGGACTACGAGCAGTACTTC. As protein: CASSYNQDYEQYF.

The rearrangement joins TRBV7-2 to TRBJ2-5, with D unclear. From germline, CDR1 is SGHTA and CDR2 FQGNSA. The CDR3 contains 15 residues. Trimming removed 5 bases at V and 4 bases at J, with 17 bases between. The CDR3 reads CASSLDLGVVETQYF. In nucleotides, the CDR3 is TGTGCCAGCAGCCTAGACCTCGGAGTTGTAGAGACCCAGTACTTC.

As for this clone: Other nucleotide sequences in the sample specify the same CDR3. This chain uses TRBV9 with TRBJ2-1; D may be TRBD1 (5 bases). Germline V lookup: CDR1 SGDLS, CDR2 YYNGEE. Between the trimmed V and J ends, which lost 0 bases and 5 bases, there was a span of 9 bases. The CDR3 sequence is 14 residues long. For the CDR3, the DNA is TGTGCCAGCAGCGTAGGGGTAGGGGACAATGAGCAGTTCTTC. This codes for CASSVGVGDNEQFF.

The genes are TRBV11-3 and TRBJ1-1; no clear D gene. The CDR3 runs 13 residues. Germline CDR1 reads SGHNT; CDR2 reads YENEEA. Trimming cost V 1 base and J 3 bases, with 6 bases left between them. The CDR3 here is CASSLVRDTEAFF. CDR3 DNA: TGTGCCAGCAGCTTAGTTAGGGACACTGAAGCTTTCTTT.

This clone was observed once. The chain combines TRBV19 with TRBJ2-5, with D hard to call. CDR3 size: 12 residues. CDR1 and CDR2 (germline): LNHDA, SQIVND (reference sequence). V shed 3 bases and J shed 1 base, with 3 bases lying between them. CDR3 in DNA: TGTGCCAGTAGTATCTCCCAAGAGACCCAGTACTTC. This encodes CASSISQETQYF. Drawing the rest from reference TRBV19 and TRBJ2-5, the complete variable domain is DGGITQSPKYLFRKEGQNVTLSCEQNLNHDAMYWYRQDPGQGLRLIYYSQIVNDFQKGDIAEGYSVSREKKESFPLTVTSAQKNPTAFYLCASSISQETQYFGPGTRLLVL.

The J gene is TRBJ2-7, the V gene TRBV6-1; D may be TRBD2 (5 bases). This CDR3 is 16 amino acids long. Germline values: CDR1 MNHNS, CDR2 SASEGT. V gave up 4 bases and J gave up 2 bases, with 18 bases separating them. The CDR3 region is CASSVLDSDITYEQYF. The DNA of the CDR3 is TGTGCCAGCAGTGTGTTGGACTCCGATATAACCTACGAGCAGTACTTC.

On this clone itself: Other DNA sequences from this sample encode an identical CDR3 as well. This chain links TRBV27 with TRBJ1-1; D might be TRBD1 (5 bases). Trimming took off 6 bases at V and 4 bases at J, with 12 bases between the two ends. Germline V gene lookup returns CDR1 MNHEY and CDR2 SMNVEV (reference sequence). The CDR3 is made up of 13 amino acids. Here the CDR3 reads CASSLGGLTEAFF. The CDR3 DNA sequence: TGTGCCAGCAGCCTTGGGGGTCTCACTGAAGCTTTCTTT.

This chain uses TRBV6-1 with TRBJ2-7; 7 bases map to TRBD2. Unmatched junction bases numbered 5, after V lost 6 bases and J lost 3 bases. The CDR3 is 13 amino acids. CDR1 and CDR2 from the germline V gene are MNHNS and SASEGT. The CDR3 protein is CASRGLRYYEQYF. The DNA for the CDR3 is TGTGCCAGCAGGGGACTACGGTACTACGAGCAGTACTTC.

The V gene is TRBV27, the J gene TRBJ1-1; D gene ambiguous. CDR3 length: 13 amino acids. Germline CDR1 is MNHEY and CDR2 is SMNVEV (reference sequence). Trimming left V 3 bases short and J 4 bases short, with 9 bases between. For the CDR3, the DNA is TGTGCCAGCAGTTTCCTTCAAGGCACTGAAGCTTTCTTT. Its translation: CASSFLQGTEAFF.

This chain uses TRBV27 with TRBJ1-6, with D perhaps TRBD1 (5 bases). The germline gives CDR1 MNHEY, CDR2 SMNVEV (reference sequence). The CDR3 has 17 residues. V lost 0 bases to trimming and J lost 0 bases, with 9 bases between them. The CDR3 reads CASSLSPGASYNSPLHF. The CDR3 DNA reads TGTGCCAGCAGTTTATCTCCTGGGGCCTCCTATAATTCACCCCTCCACTTT.

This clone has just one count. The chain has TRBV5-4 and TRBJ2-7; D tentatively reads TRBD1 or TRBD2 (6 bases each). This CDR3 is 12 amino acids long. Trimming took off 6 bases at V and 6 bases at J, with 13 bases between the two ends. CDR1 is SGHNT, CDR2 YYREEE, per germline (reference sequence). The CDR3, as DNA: TGTGCCAGCACCGGAGGGGGGCTCGAGCAGTACTTC. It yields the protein CASTGGGLEQYF.